This T cell receptor beta chain was observed in a study of beta chain features in type 1 diabetes. General observations from the study: The question of HLA type influencing TCRB rearrangement was one that remained unresolved here.

The V gene's germline CDR1 is MNHEY and CDR2 SMNVEV (reference sequence). There are 14 residues in the CDR3. Trimming left V 2 bases short and J 2 bases short, with 6 bases between. As regards this clone: What it binds is not known.

In total, each donor contributed a single heparinised blood draw that averaged approximately 0.12 L. The whole isolated RNA underwent reverse transcription, so sequencing captured expressed TCRB transcripts. Measured with immunoSEQ multiplex PCR; TCRdb has only the in-frame clones, and not every one. The table shows a few hundred thousand clones, with approximately 11% occurring only once. The source of this sequence is a woman aged 25 to 39 in good health. Sequencing was carried out using naive CD4+ T cells from blood. The V gene is TRBV27, the J gene TRBJ1-4; D is uncertain. The CDR3 DNA reads TGTGCCAGCAGTTTACCGGGGACTAATGAAAAACTGTTTTTT. This translates into CASSLPGTNEKLFF.